A single sample is the source of the 8 T cell receptor beta chains below, sequenced in a study of cytomegalovirus exposure and HLA in healthy donors. The data were produced by immunoSEQ multiplex PCR, yet TCRdb's version contains in-frame clones alone and is incomplete. Among approximately 200,000 clones listed, around 80% were seen once. Sample: PBMCs. These receptors were collected from a woman younger than 45 in good health and CMV-seronegative.

The V call is TRBV19, the J call TRBJ2-3, with TRBD1 matching over 10 bases. The CDR3 is 14 amino acids. Germline V gene data show CDR1 as LNHDA and CDR2 as SQIVND (reference sequence). Trimming cost V 7 bases and J 10 bases; bases outside gene matches: 11. The CDR3 DNA reads TGTGCCAGTACCACCGGGACAGGGGAGGGTGCGCAGTATTTT. Translating it yields CASTTGTGEGAQYF.

The gene calls are TRBV27 and TRBJ1-2; TRBD1 is a possible D gene (5 bases). From germline, CDR1 is MNHEY and CDR2 SMNVEV (reference sequence). This CDR3 spans 13 amino acids. V shed 3 bases and J shed 2 bases, with 7 bases lying between them. The CDR3 sequence: CASSFAGNYGYTF. The CDR3 region has the DNA TGTGCCAGCAGTTTTGCAGGGAACTATGGCTACACCTTC.

The chain joins TRBV2 to TRBJ2-7; a possible D gene is TRBD1 (6 bases). The germline gives CDR1 SNHLY, CDR2 FYNNEI. This CDR3 is 13 amino acids long. V dropped 7 bases and J dropped 1 base, with 11 bases sitting between them. Here the CDR3 reads CASKQDRSYEQYF. The CDR3 bases are TGTGCCAGCAAACAGGACAGATCCTACGAGCAGTACTTC.

CDR3 region: CATLYTGELFF. CDR3 sequence (DNA): TGTGCCACCTTGTACACCGGGGAGCTGTTTTTT. The chain couples TRBV27 to TRBJ2-2; D unclear. V was clipped by 10 bases and J by 3 bases, with 6 bases between them. Germline V gives CDR1 MNHEY, CDR2 SMNVEV (reference sequence). The CDR3 covers 11 residues.

The chain joins TRBV27 to TRBJ2-7, with 13 bases fitting TRBD2. Looked up from germline, CDR1 is MNHEY and CDR2 is SMNVEV (reference sequence). V lost 6 bases to trimming and J lost 5 bases; unmatched junction nucleotides: 13. The CDR3 has 17 residues. The CDR3 region has the DNA TGTGCCAGCAGGGGGACTAGCGGGATTGGGCAACGCGACGAGCAGTACTTC. Its protein is CASRGTSGIGQRDEQYF.

The chain recombines TRBV28 with TRBJ1-5, with D possibly being TRBD1 (5 bases). The V end lost 5 bases, the J end lost 0 bases, and 20 bases lay between the germline ends. This CDR3 contains 18 residues. CDR1 and CDR2 from the germline V gene are MDHEN and SYDVKM. The DNA of the CDR3 is TGTGCCAGCAGTCTCTCCCAGGGCAGAGGTTATAGCAATCAGCCCCAGCATTTT. Encoded protein: CASSLSQGRGYSNQPQHF.

The table lists this clone with a count of one. The V gene is TRBV19, the J gene TRBJ1-2; 7 bases map to TRBD1. Germline values: CDR1 LNHDA, CDR2 SQIVND (reference sequence). CDR3 length equals 14 residues. The V gene end was trimmed by 4 bases and the J gene end by 5 bases; junction bases not matched to a gene: 7. The CDR3 is CASSTTGTAYGYTF. CDR3 nucleotide sequence: TGTGCCAGTAGTACGACAGGGACCGCGTATGGCTACACCTTC.

The J gene is TRBJ1-2, the V gene TRBV5-1, with TRBD1 as a possible D gene (5 bases). The CDR3 contains 15 residues. The V and J ends lost 0 bases and 4 bases respectively, with 13 bases between them. Germline V CDR1 and CDR2: SGHRS, YFSETQ. The CDR3 protein is CASSLAAGQGYGYTF. CDR3 coding DNA: TGCGCCAGCAGCTTGGCCGCTGGCCAGGGCTATGGCTACACCTTC. Filled out from reference TRBV5-1 and TRBJ1-2, the complete variable domain reads KAGVTQTPRYLIKTRGQQVTLSCSPISGHRSVSWYQQTPGQGLQFLFEYFSETQRNKGNFPGRFSGRQFSNSRSEMNVSTLELGDSALYLCASSLAAGQGYGYTFGSGTRLTVV.